This T cell receptor beta chain emerged from a study of beta chain features in type 1 diabetes. Germline lookup yields CDR1 SGDLS and CDR2 YYNGEE. The CDR3 spans 15 residues. With 0 bases removed from V and 5 bases from J, the gap between germline ends came to 12 bases. Overall study findings and caveats: More deletions and fewer insertions at VDJ junctions were seen in type 1 diabetes patients.

A word on this clone: Its target is unknown.

The authors reverse transcribed all of the isolated RNA, so sequencing captured expressed TCRB transcripts. Using immunoSEQ multiplex PCR, the repertoire was profiled, and TCRdb retains in-frame clones only, with some absent. The data contain tens of thousands of clones, about 32% of them singletons. Specimen: stem cell memory CD4+ T cells from blood. This TCR was sampled from a woman under 30 in good health. The chain couples TRBV9 to TRBJ1-5, with unresolved D. The CDR3 nucleotides are TGTGCCAGCAGCGTAGAAGCGGGGAGAGATCAGCCCCAGCATTTT. Its protein product is CASSVEAGRDQPQHF.